This T cell receptor beta chain is from a study of blood T cells in healthy people across ages. Germline assignment: CDR1 DFQATT and CDR2 SNEGSKA (reference sequence). The CDR3 is made up of 14 amino acids. With 6 bases clipped from V and 5 bases from J, the junction kept 10 bases outside the gene matches. With a J-beta primer mix and a sample-barcoded 5' primer, a second PCR ran about 7 to 12 cycles. Each CDR3 protein is one row after TCRdb ran MiXCR on the 5' RACE reads. Among some 780,000 distinct CDR3 sequences, around three fifths were seen once, and the ten largest hold more than 25%. The receptor was isolated from a middle-aged man in good health. Material: blood. V is TRBV20-1 and J is TRBJ2-7; TRBD2 agrees at 10 bases. The CDR3 coding sequence is TGCAGTGCGACCCGAGCGGGAGGGCCGGACGAGCAGTACTTC. Amino acids: CSATRAGGPDEQYF.